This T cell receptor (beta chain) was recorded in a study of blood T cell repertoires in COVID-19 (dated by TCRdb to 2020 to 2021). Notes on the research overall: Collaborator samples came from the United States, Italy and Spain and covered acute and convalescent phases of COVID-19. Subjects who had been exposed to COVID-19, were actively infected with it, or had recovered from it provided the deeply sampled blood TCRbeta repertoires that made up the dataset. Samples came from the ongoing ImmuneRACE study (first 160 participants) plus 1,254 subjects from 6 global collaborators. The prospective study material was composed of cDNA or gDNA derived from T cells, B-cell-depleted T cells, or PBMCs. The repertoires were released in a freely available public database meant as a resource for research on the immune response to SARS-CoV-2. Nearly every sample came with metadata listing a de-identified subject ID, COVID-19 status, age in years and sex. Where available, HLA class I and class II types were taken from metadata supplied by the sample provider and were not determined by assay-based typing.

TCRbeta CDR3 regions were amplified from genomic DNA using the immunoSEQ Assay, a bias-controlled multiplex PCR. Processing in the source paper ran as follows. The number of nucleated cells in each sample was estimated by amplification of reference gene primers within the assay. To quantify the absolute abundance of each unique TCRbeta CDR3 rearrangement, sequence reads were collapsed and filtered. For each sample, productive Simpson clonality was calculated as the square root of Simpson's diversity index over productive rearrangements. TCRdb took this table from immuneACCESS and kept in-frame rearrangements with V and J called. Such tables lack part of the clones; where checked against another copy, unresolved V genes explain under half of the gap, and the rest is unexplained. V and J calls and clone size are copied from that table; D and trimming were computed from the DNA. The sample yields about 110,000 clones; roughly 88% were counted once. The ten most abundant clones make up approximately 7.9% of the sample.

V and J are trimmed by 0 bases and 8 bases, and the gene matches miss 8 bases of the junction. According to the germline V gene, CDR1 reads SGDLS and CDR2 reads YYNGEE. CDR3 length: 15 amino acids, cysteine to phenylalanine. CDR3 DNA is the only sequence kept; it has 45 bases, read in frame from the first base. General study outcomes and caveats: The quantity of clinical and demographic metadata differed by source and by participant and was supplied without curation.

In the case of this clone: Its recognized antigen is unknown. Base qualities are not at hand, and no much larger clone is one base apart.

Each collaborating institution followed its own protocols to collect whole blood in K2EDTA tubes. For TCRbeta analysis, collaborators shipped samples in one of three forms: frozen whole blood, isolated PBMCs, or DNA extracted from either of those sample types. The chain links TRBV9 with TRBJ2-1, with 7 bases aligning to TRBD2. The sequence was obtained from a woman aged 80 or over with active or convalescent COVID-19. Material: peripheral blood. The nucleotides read TGTGCCAGCAGCGTAGCGTTAGCGGGTTTGGATGAGCAGTTCTTC. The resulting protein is CASSVALAGLDEQFF.